This T cell receptor beta chain was captured by sequencing in a study of early T cells in non-severe SARS-CoV-2 infection. J gave up 2 bases and V 5 bases, and 5 bases lay outside the gene matches. The CDR3 sequence is 14 residues long. The V gene's germline CDR1 is MNHEY and CDR2 SVGAGI. This clonotype has at least ten counts. TCRdb used MiXCR to reprocess the 5' RACE reads, holding one entry per CDR3 protein. The repertoire holds 30,000 to 40,000 distinct CDR3 sequences, with around 4.6% as singletons. The chain carries TRBV6-5 and TRBJ2-7, with 8 bases that match TRBD1. Sequenced input: whole blood. The TCR sequence derives from an adult who was a healthcare worker with PCR-confirmed SARS-CoV-2 infection or an uninfected control (not recorded which). The CDR3 bases are TGTGCCAGCAGTCCCCGGGGACAGGCCTACGAGCAGTACTTC. Translation: CASSPRGQAYEQYF.